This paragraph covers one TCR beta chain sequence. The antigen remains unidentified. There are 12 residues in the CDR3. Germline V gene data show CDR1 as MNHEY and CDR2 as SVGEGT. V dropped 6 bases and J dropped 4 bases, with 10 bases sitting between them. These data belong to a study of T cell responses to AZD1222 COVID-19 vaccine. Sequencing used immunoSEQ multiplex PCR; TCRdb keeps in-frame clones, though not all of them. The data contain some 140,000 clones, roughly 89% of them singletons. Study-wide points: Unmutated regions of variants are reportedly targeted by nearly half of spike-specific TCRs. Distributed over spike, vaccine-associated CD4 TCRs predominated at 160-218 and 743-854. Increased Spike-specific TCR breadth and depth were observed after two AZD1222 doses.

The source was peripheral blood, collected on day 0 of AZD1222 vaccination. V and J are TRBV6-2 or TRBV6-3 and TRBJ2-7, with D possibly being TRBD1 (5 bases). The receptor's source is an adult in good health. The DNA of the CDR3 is TGTGCCAGCAGCCTTGGGGCGTACGAGCAGTACTTC. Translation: CASSLGAYEQYF.